This T cell receptor beta chain was identified during a study of T cell repertoires in cytomegalovirus infection. On the study more broadly: Indicated by public TCR beta signatures were CMV infection and matching HLA type.

There are a few counts of this clonotype. As yet, its antigen is unknown. General study results and limits: Clonotypes of TCR beta that were HLA-C-restricted and CMV-specific dominated the ex vivo response. Cumulative public TCR beta family frequency identified CMV carriers with the relevant HLA.

TCRdb processed the reads anew with MiXCR; each CDR3 protein has one entry. The sample comprises fewer than 350,000 distinct CDR3 sequences, more than 8% of which are singletons, and around 4% rests with the top ten. Looked up from germline, CDR1 is SGHVS and CDR2 is FQNEAQ. The CDR3 has 15 residues. J was trimmed by 2 bases and V by 0 bases; bases with no gene match: 4. The sample consisted of PBMCs. This sequence joins TRBV7-8 and TRBJ2-7; 7 bases are a match to TRBD1. The source is a human donor in good health (CMV status not recorded). Some clones in this sample may be carry-over from other donors' samples. The CDR3, as DNA: TGTGCCAGCAGCTTAGCTGGGGACAGAGCCTACGAGCAGTACTTC. The encoded protein is CASSLAGDRAYEQYF.